Below are 13 T cell receptor beta chains sequenced from a single sample in a study of Tregs in tolerant kidney transplant recipients. The table came from immunoSEQ multiplex PCR; TCRdb's copy has only in-frame clones and leaves some out. The repertoire holds about 110,000 clones, with 85% to 90% as singletons. The sequences come from CD4+ T cells from blood, collected before the transplant. The receptors here all came from a human donor who received a combined kidney and bone marrow transplant.

V usage is TRBV6-4 and J usage is TRBJ2-1; 7 bases align to TRBD2. The length of the CDR3 is 13 residues. The V and J ends lost 0 bases and 10 bases, in that order; junction bases with no gene match: 3. Looked up from germline, CDR1 is MRHNA and CDR2 is SNTAGT. CDR3 amino acids: CASSDSGGVEQFF. The CDR3 DNA reads TGTGCCAGCAGTGACTCTGGGGGGGTGGAGCAGTTCTTC.

The rearrangement uses TRBV4-1 and TRBJ2-5; 8 bases are a match to TRBD2. The J segment lost 5 bases and the V segment lost 0 bases, leaving 14 bases of the junction unmatched. Germline CDR1 and CDR2: MGHRA and YSYEKL. The CDR3 is 18 residues long. This CDR3 is CASSQDGPARGAVETQYF. In nucleotides, the CDR3 is TGCGCCAGCAGCCAAGATGGGCCAGCGCGGGGGGCAGTGGAGACCCAGTACTTC.

This clone was counted a few times. Here the CDR3 DNA reads TGCGCCAGCAGCCAAGTAGGGACAGCTATATACGAGCAGTACTTC. Protein sequence: CASSQVGTAIYEQYF. The chain has TRBV4-3 and TRBJ2-7; 7 nucleotides agree with TRBD1. The junction had 7 bases not matched to a gene; V was cut back by 1 base and J by 4 bases. The CDR3 spans 15 residues. Germline V gene data show CDR1 as LGHNA and CDR2 as YSLEER.

This sequence joins TRBV5-1 and TRBJ2-3; D uncertain. The CDR3 has 15 amino acids. Per germline, CDR1 SGHRS and CDR2 YFSETQ. V shed 4 bases and J shed 6 bases, with 18 bases lying between them. Written as DNA, the CDR3 is TGCGCCAGCAGCCAGTTAGCTCCTCCCGTTGATACGCAGTATTTT. The encoded protein is CASSQLAPPVDTQYF. Full variable domain (remainder filled in from reference TRBV5-1 and TRBJ2-3): KAGVTQTPRYLIKTRGQQVTLSCSPISGHRSVSWYQQTPGQGLQFLFEYFSETQRNKGNFPGRFSGRQFSNSRSEMNVSTLELGDSALYLCASSQLAPPVDTQYFGPGTRLTVL.

The J gene is TRBJ1-2, the V gene TRBV4-1, with 7 bases identical to TRBD1. Trimming at V came to 1 base and at J to 7 bases, leaving 6 bases not matched to a gene. The CDR3 extends over 14 amino acids. The germline V gene has CDR1 MGHRA and CDR2 YSYEKL. For the CDR3, the DNA is TGCGCCAGCAGCCAAGGACAGGGAATGGGTGGCTACACCTTC. Residues: CASSQGQGMGGYTF.

The CDR3 spells CASSPGLAGAAETQYF. CDR3 in DNA: TGTGCCAGCAGCCCGGGACTAGCGGGAGCTGCAGAGACCCAGTACTTC. The rearrangement joins TRBV7-2 to TRBJ2-5; 14 nucleotides align to TRBD2. The germline V gene has CDR1 SGHTA and CDR2 FQGNSA. J was trimmed by 4 bases and V by 5 bases; bases with no gene match: 6. This CDR3 region has 16 residues.

This clone occurred a few times. The V gene is TRBV2, the J gene TRBJ1-5; possibly TRBD1 for D (6 bases). CDR1 is SNHLY and CDR2 is FYNNEI in the germline V gene. The V end lost 8 bases, the J end lost 0 bases, and 14 bases lay between the germline ends. This CDR3 is built from 15 residues. The chain's CDR3 is CASASQGTSNQPQHF. DNA of the CDR3: TGTGCCAGCGCCAGCCAGGGGACTAGCAATCAGCCCCAGCATTTT. Combining the CDR3 with reference TRBV2 and TRBJ1-5 gives the whole variable domain EPEVTQTPSHQVTQMGQEVILRCVPISNHLYFYWYRQILGQKVEFLVSFYNNEISEKSEIFDDQFSVERPDGSNFTLKIRSTKLEDSAMYFCASASQGTSNQPQHFGDGTRLSIL.

V usage is TRBV5-1 and J usage is TRBJ2-1; TRBD1 matches 7 bases. The CDR3 spans 15 residues. CDR1 and CDR2 from the germline V gene are SGHRS and YFSETQ. Germline trimming cut 0 bases from V and 8 bases from J; bases unmatched to any gene: 8. The CDR3 DNA follows: TGCGCCAGCAGCTTGGAACAGGGGTGGTTCGATGAGCAGTTCTTC. It codes for CASSLEQGWFDEQFF.

This clone occurred once. The chain joins TRBV7-9 to TRBJ2-3; D is unclear. V gave up 2 bases and J gave up 4 bases, with 4 bases separating them. This CDR3 is 12 amino acids long. In germline, CDR1 is SEHNR, CDR2 FQNEAQ (reference sequence). The CDR3 DNA reads TGTGCCAGCAGCTTAAGCTCAGATACGCAGTATTTT. Encoded protein: CASSLSSDTQYF. Looking up the rest from reference TRBV7-9 and TRBJ2-3 gives the full variable domain: DTGVSQNPRHKITKRGQNVTFRCDPISEHNRLYWYRQTLGQGPEFLTYFQNEAQLEKSRLLSDRFSAERPKGSFSTLEIQRTEQGDSAMYLCASSLSSDTQYFGPGTRLTVL.

The chain recombines TRBV7-9 with TRBJ1-3; 8 nucleotides agree with TRBD1. Trimming removed 5 bases from V and 5 bases from J; junction bases left unmatched: 11. CDR1 is SEHNR and CDR2 is FQNEAQ in the germline V gene (reference sequence). CDR3 size: 16 residues. The CDR3 loop reads CASSPTGETLRNTIYF. In nucleotides, the CDR3 is TGTGCCAGCAGCCCGACAGGGGAAACTCTCCGAAACACCATATATTTT.

V gene TRBV15 combines with J gene TRBJ1-2; a possible D gene is TRBD1 (6 bases). Germline CDR1 reads LNHNV; CDR2 reads YYDKDF (reference sequence). The CDR3 loop spans 12 amino acids. V shed 3 bases and J shed 8 bases, with 10 bases lying between them. The CDR3 DNA reads TGTGCCACCAGCAGGGCAGGGGCGGGCTACACCTTC. This translates into CATSRAGAGYTF.

V and J are TRBV6-5 and TRBJ2-7, with TRBD2 matching over 8 bases. The CDR3 is 12 amino acids. Germline-derived CDR1 and CDR2 are MNHEY and SVGAGI. After removal of 8 bases from V and 3 bases from J, the junction contained 3 bases not matched to a gene. CDR3 sequence reads: CASGRGGYEQYF. The CDR3 coding sequence is TGTGCCAGCGGACGGGGGGGCTACGAGCAGTACTTC.

The genes are TRBV19 and TRBJ2-1; D ambiguous. CDR1 is LNHDA and CDR2 is SQIVND in the germline V gene (reference sequence). Trimming shortened V by 5 bases and J by 10 bases, and 15 bases separated the two germline ends. CDR3 length: 13 amino acids. The CDR3 nucleotides read TGTGCCAGTAGTTCAGAGGATCGATACGAGCAGTTCTTC. Its protein product is CASSSEDRYEQFF. Supplemented by reference TRBV19 and TRBJ2-1, the full variable domain reads DGGITQSPKYLFRKEGQNVTLSCEQNLNHDAMYWYRQDPGQGLRLIYYSQIVNDFQKGDIAEGYSVSREKKESFPLTVTSAQKNPTAFYLCASSSEDRYEQFFGPGTRLTVL.